The present entry profiles one T cell receptor (beta chain) with its context. This record belongs to a study of PD-L1 blockade in urothelial cancer. The wider study: Before enrollment, 0 to 3 chemotherapy regimens had been given to patients. Blood was subjected to analysis at 3 weeks (second dose) and 6 weeks following treatment start. Median T cell yield per blood sample was 140,000 to 150,000 cells.

Some clones are missing from TCRdb's copy, which holds only in-frame ones; the method was immunoSEQ multiplex PCR. This sample has some 56,000 clones, with 85% found just once. Time point indicated: pretreatment peripheral blood. All patients carried locally advanced or metastatic urothelial carcinoma. V was shortened by 0 bases and J by 7 bases, with 9 bases between the two germline ends. Germline CDR1 and CDR2: GTSNPN and SVGIG (reference sequence). The CDR3 is 13 residues long. Sequences were derived from PBMCs, sampled around atezolizumab (anti-PD-L1) treatment. The TCR was taken from a man in his 70s with urothelial cancer. V usage is TRBV30 and J usage is TRBJ2-2; a weak D match, TRBD2 (5 bases). CDR3 in DNA: TGTGCCTGGAGTGTAGAGGGCGGCGGGGAGCTGTTTTTT. This codes for CAWSVEGGGELFF. The full variable domain, with the rest looked up from reference TRBV30 and TRBJ2-2, is SQTIHQWPATLVQPVGSPLSLECTVEGTSNPNLYWYRQAAGRGLQLLFYSVGIGQISSEVPQNLSASRPQDRQFILSSKKLLLSDSGFYLCAWSVEGGGELFFGEGSRLTVL.